This T cell receptor (beta chain) was recovered during a study of T cells in Graves' hyperthyroidism and ophthalmopathy. This clonotype has a handful of counts. Germline CDR1 DFQATT, CDR2 SNEGSKA (reference sequence). The CDR3 is made up of 16 amino acids. The V end lost 1 base, the J end lost 8 bases, and 18 bases lay between the germline ends. TCR beta CDR3 sequences were amplified from RNA transcripts. The study used the HTBI primer set for a first-round RT-PCR of the TCR CDR3. Each CDR3 protein is one row after TCRdb ran MiXCR on the multiplex PCR reads. The table has approximately 360,000 distinct CDR3 sequences, more than 15% seen once.

This receptor was obtained from a woman in her late teens or twenties with Graves' hyperthyroidism that later progressed to Graves' ophthalmopathy. The rearrangement uses TRBV20-1 and TRBJ1-6; D is uncertain. Sequences were obtained from blood. CDR3 bases: TGCAGTGCTAGAGTGGTCACGCACAAGAAGTATTCACCCCTCCACTTT. It yields the protein CSARVVTHKKYSPLHF.